This T cell receptor (beta chain) was recorded in a study of CD8 T cells in ankylosing spondylitis. The CDR3 covers 17 residues. The germline gives CDR1 MGHDK, CDR2 SYGVNS. Trimming cost V 1 base and J 0 bases, with 14 bases left between them. This clonotype was seen at least ten times. Its antigen is as yet unknown. Study-wide results and limits: The clones that were linked to disease were reported to be significantly enriched in matched synovial fluid samples from ankylosing spondylitis patients. Some of these motif variants have turned up before, in reports on reactive arthritis synovial fluid and blood. Disease-associated clones were CD8+ and fairly uncommon in peripheral blood.

In making TCR beta libraries, quantitative 5'-RACE with molecular barcodes was used. Each CDR3 protein gets one entry after TCRdb re-called the 5' RACE reads with MiXCR. Of under 300,000 distinct CDR3 sequences in the sample, over 8.5% were seen once. The TCR originated in a male donor with ankylosing spondylitis or in good health (not recorded which). The chain is built from TRBV25-1 and TRBJ2-3; the D gene is possibly TRBD1 (6 bases). Sequencing was performed on blood, either unsorted or a sorted T cell fraction (not recorded which). CDR3 sequence reads: CASSELKGGRSTDTQYF. CDR3 DNA: TGTGCCAGCAGTGAATTAAAAGGGGGTAGGAGCACAGATACGCAGTATTTT.